The TCR beta chain described here comes from a study of T-cell memory formation after mild COVID-19. Looking at the study overall: Among the donors, TCR clusters were largely specific to each donor. Findings of the study overall: CD4+ contracting clones were found mainly in CM and EM, and CD8+ ones in EMRA. Day 15 to 85 contracting clones showed balanced CD4/CD8; later expanders leaned CD4+. In pre-infection memory, a portion of responding clones appeared, which suggested that cross-reactive memory joined.

Germline V gives CDR1 DFQATT, CDR2 SNEGSKA (reference sequence). V was pared by 4 bases and J by 4 bases, with 5 bases of the junction left unmatched. The CDR3 loop spans 14 amino acids. TCRdb re-derived calls from the 5' RACE reads in MiXCR, one entry per CDR3 protein. This table has hundreds of thousands of distinct CDR3 sequences, roughly 22% appearing once. This clonotype was counted a few times. Its antigen is not known. This clonotype was sampled from an adult woman who had mild COVID-19 (a few samples of this study predate the infection). Cell type and time point are not known. V usage is TRBV20-1 and J usage is TRBJ2-2, with TRBD2 matching 8 bases. Sequencing was performed on PBMCs or a T cell subset sorted from them (not recorded which). CDR3 region: CSANEAGGTGELFF. The CDR3 DNA is TGCAGTGCTAACGAGGCGGGAGGCACCGGGGAGCTGTTTTTT.